Below, one TCR beta chain is given with its context. The data are from a study of shared clonotypes between healthy human individuals. Here immunoSEQ multiplex PCR was the method, and the copy in TCRdb shows in-frame clones only, minus some. Among about 680,000 clones listed, about 80% were seen once. Sequencing used memory CD4+ T cells sorted from blood. Subset in this sample: CD45RA-negative fraction. This sequence originates from a woman between 25 and 40 years old in good health.

The CDR3 sequence: CAWSVETFNQPQHF. The CDR3 nucleotides read TGTGCCTGGAGTGTGGAGACTTTCAATCAGCCCCAGCATTTT. The chain links TRBV30 to TRBJ1-5; D not resolved. The V end was cut by 0 bases, the J end by 3 bases, with 9 bases between. CDR3 size: 14 residues. Germline loops: CDR1 GTSNPN, CDR2 SVGIG (reference sequence).